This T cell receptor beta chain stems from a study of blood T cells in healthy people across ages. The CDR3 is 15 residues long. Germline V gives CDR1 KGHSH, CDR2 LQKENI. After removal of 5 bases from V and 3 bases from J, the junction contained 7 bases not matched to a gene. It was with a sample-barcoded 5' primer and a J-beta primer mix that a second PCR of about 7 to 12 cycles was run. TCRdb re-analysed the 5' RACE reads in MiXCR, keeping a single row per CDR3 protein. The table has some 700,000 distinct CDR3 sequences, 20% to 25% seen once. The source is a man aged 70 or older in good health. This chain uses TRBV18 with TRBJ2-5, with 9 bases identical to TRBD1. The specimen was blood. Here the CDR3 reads CASSTVGQGKETQYF. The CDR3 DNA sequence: TGTGCCAGCTCAACGGTCGGACAGGGGAAAGAGACCCAGTACTTC. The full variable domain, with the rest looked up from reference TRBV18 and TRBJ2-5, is NAGVMQNPRHLVRRRGQEARLRCSPMKGHSHVYWYRQLPEEGLKFMVYLQKENIIDESGMPKERFSAEFPKEGPSILRIQQVVRGDSAAYFCASSTVGQGKETQYFGPGTRLLVL.